The 21 T cell receptor beta chains in this list originate from one sample, sequenced in a study of graft-versus-host responses after intestinal transplantation. TCRdb's copy holds only in-frame clones and misses some; the assay was immunoSEQ multiplex PCR. Seen here are about 97,000 clones, around 90% observed once, and the top ten hold about 16%. Sequenced here: PBMCs, sampled roughly 450 days after intestinal transplant. These receptors all stem from a human patient who received an intestinal transplant, so some T cells may come from the graft donor.

The chain couples TRBV9 to TRBJ2-7; 9 bases line up with TRBD2. This CDR3 comprises 15 residues. The V gene end was trimmed by 4 bases and the J gene end by 2 bases; junction bases not matched to a gene: 7. Germline CDR1 is SGDLS and CDR2 is YYNGEE. CDR3 bases: TGTGCCAGCAGCCCCTCGACTAGCGGACCCTACGAGCAGTACTTC. Residues: CASSPSTSGPYEQYF.

This clone has just a few counts. The chain uses TRBV7-3 and TRBJ1-3, with D perhaps matching TRBD1 (6 bases). There are 15 residues in the CDR3. Looked up from germline, CDR1 is SGHTA and CDR2 is FQGTGA. V lost 4 bases, J lost 4 bases, and 14 bases lay in between. In DNA form, the CDR3 reads TGTGCCAGCAGCTCCCAAGGGGGTGCGGGAAACACCATATATTTT. The encoded protein is CASSSQGGAGNTIYF.

This sequence joins TRBV29-1 and TRBJ2-7, with D hard to call. Germline CDR1 SQVTM, CDR2 ANQGSEA. This CDR3 is built from 14 residues. Trimming removed 4 bases at V and 5 bases at J, with 18 bases between. The CDR3 bases are TGCAGCGTTGTAGTGGTTGGGATGGGCAACGAGCAGTACTTC. The encoded protein is CSVVVVGMGNEQYF.

This clone was found a few times. This chain connects TRBV2 to TRBJ2-7; 8 bases match TRBD1. Germline V CDR1 and CDR2: SNHLY, FYNNEI. V was pared by 1 base and J by 2 bases, with 10 bases of the junction left unmatched. This CDR3 region has 17 residues. CDR3 residues: CASSEGPGGQGAYEQYF. The CDR3 coding sequence is TGTGCCAGCAGTGAAGGGCCGGGCGGACAGGGCGCCTACGAGCAGTACTTC.

The CDR3, as DNA: TGTGCCAGCAGTCGGACTAGCGGGAGCGCGAACACCGGGGAGCTGTTTTTT. Amino acids: CASSRTSGSANTGELFF. J is TRBJ2-2 and V is TRBV6-4; 13 bases fit TRBD2. Germline V lookup: CDR1 MRHNA, CDR2 SNTAGT. V shed 5 bases, J shed 0 bases, and the junction held 3 bases outside the gene matches. This CDR3 comprises 17 residues.

The J gene is TRBJ1-5, the V gene TRBV6-5; 7 positions agree with TRBD1. Germline lookup yields CDR1 MNHEY and CDR2 SVGAGI. The J segment lost 2 bases and the V segment lost 8 bases, leaving 0 bases of the junction unmatched. The CDR3 extends over 12 amino acids. CDR3 amino acids: CASGQGNQPQHF. The CDR3 DNA follows: TGTGCCAGCGGACAGGGCAATCAGCCCCAGCATTTT.

The rearrangement uses TRBV7-9 and TRBJ1-3; 9 positions match TRBD1. There are 15 residues in the CDR3. Germline lookup yields CDR1 SEHNR and CDR2 FQNEAQ (reference sequence). Germline trimming cut 3 bases from V and 5 bases from J; bases unmatched to any gene: 5. The CDR3 protein is CASSFQDRGRNTIYF. CDR3 in DNA: TGTGCCAGCAGCTTTCAGGACAGGGGCCGAAACACCATATATTTT.

The CDR3 DNA follows: TGTGCCAGGGGACAGGGGGCGTCACCCCTCCACTTT. Translation gives CARGQGASPLHF. J is TRBJ1-6 and V is TRBV2; the match to TRBD1 covers 12 bases. CDR3 size: 12 residues. Germline assignment: CDR1 SNHLY and CDR2 FYNNEI. The V gene end was trimmed by 9 bases and the J gene end by 10 bases; junction bases not matched to a gene: 1.

CDR3 in amino acids: CASSLGLRGGLGYTF. The CDR3 DNA is TGTGCCAGCAGCTTAGGTCTTCGGGGGGGACTTGGCTACACCTTC. The chain combines TRBV13 with TRBJ1-2; D might be TRBD1 (5 bases). The CDR3 consists of 15 residues. V was shortened by 0 bases and J by 7 bases, with 15 bases between the two germline ends. Looked up from germline, CDR1 is PRHDT and CDR2 is FYEKMQ (reference sequence).

This chain connects TRBV2 to TRBJ2-4, with D perhaps matching TRBD2 (5 bases). Trimming stripped 6 bases from V and 0 bases from J, with 12 bases between. The CDR3 covers 15 residues. Per germline, CDR1 SNHLY and CDR2 FYNNEI. Written as DNA, the CDR3 is TGTGCCAGCAGGCCTGGGGAGATAGCCAAAAACATTCAGTACTTC. Translation: CASRPGEIAKNIQYF.

The rearrangement uses TRBV6-5 and TRBJ1-1; no reliable D call. Between the trimmed V and J ends, which lost 4 bases and 11 bases, there was a span of 17 bases. Germline V gene sequence: CDR1 MNHEY, CDR2 SVGAGI. The CDR3 sequence is 13 residues long. The CDR3, as DNA: TGTGCCAGCAGTTTGGGCCCCCTTGTGGGGGCTTTCTTT. This encodes CASSLGPLVGAFF.

This clone came up once. The rearrangement joins TRBV13 to TRBJ2-3, with TRBD2 as a possible D gene (6 bases). The germline V gene encodes CDR1 PRHDT and CDR2 FYEKMQ (reference sequence). V lost 7 bases and J 1 base, leaving 12 bases between the germline ends. The CDR3 is 14 residues long. The chain's CDR3 is CASTPERGTDTQYF. The CDR3 nucleotides are TGTGCCAGCACCCCCGAGCGGGGCACAGATACGCAGTATTTT.

The rearrangement links TRBV5-4 to TRBJ2-7; 10 positions match TRBD1. Trimming removed 3 bases from V and 3 bases from J; junction bases left unmatched: 6. CDR1 and CDR2 from the germline V gene are SGHNT and YYREEE (reference sequence). This CDR3 has 15 amino acids. CDR3 protein: CASSSSGTGDYEQYF. CDR3 DNA: TGTGCCAGCAGCTCCTCCGGGACAGGGGACTACGAGCAGTACTTC. Full variable domain (outside the CDR3, taken from reference TRBV5-4 and TRBJ2-7): ETGVTQSPTHLIKTRGQQVTLRCSSQSGHNTVSWYQQALGQGPQFIFQYYREEENGRGNFPPRFSGLQFPNYSSELNVNALELDDSALYLCASSSSGTGDYEQYFGPGTRLTVT.

The chain is built from TRBV4-1 and TRBJ1-3; D ambiguous. CDR3 size: 16 residues. Germline values: CDR1 MGHRA, CDR2 YSYEKL. Trimming removed 0 bases at V and 4 bases at J, with 13 bases between. The CDR3, as DNA: TGCGCCAGCAGCCAAGAGGAATGGTCACCGGGAAACACCATATATTTT. Its translation is CASSQEEWSPGNTIYF.

This chain joins TRBV6-4 and TRBJ2-6; unclear D gene. The CDR3 contains 15 residues. The germline V and J ends were trimmed by 3 bases and 0 bases, with 6 bases remaining between them. Per the germline V gene, CDR1 is MRHNA and CDR2 is SNTAGT. The DNA for the CDR3 is TGTGCCAGCAGTGAAACAAGCTCTGGGGCCAACGTCCTGACTTTC. It is translated as CASSETSSGANVLTF.

The rearrangement links TRBV6-1 to TRBJ2-7, with D perhaps TRBD1 (6 bases). The CDR3 is made up of 12 amino acids. V lost 6 bases to trimming and J lost 3 bases, with 9 bases between them. Germline V gene sequence: CDR1 MNHNS, CDR2 SASEGT. The CDR3 DNA reads as TGTGCCAGCAGGGACAGAGACTACGAGCAGTACTTC. Translating it yields CASRDRDYEQYF.

This chain connects TRBV7-6 to TRBJ1-1; 7 nucleotides align to TRBD1. The germline gives CDR1 SGHVS, CDR2 FNYEAQ. V lost 1 base, J lost 4 bases, and 6 bases stayed unmatched. The length of the CDR3 is 15 residues. The CDR3 spells CASSLVARGGTEAFF. DNA for the CDR3: TGTGCCAGCAGCTTAGTAGCCAGGGGGGGCACTGAAGCTTTCTTT.

The chain carries TRBV10-2 and TRBJ2-6; D tentatively fits TRBD1 or TRBD2 (6 bases each). CDR3 length equals 17 residues. CDR1 is WSHSY and CDR2 is SAAADI in the germline V gene. V lost 3 bases to trimming and J lost 2 bases, with 14 bases between them. The CDR3 nucleotides are TGCGCCAGCAGTGACGGGGGCAGCCCCGCTGGGGCCAACGTCCTGACTTTC. This codes for CASSDGGSPAGANVLTF.

In nucleotides, the CDR3 is TGTGCCAGCAGCTTAGGGGACAGTCGTTCAGATACGCAGTATTTT. Protein: CASSLGDSRSDTQYF. The chain employs TRBV11-3 and TRBJ2-3, with 7 bases fitting TRBD1. The CDR3 has 15 amino acids. Germline values: CDR1 SGHNT, CDR2 YENEEA. Trimming cost V 1 base and J 4 bases; bases outside gene matches: 5. The entire variable domain, with the rest obtained from reference TRBV11-3 and TRBJ2-3, is as follows: EAGVVQSPRYKIIEKKQPVAFWCNPISGHNTLYWYLQNLGQGPELLIRYENEEAVDDSQLPKDRFSAERLKGVDSTLKIQPAELGDSAVYLCASSLGDSRSDTQYFGPGTRLTVL.

The chain combines TRBV7-2 with TRBJ1-3; the D is unclear. Germline V gene lookup returns CDR1 SGHTA and CDR2 FQGNSA. Deletions cut 1 base from V and 1 base from J, with 5 bases between. The CDR3 runs to 14 residues. The CDR3: CASSLGLSGNTIYF. CDR3 DNA sequence: TGTGCCAGCAGCTTAGGATTGTCTGGAAACACCATATATTTT.

The genes are TRBV6-1 and TRBJ2-2; 9 bases agree with TRBD1. The germline CDR1 and CDR2 sequences are MNHNS and SASEGT. The V gene end was trimmed by 6 bases and the J gene end by 6 bases; junction bases not matched to a gene: 8. This CDR3 has 15 residues. This CDR3 is CASSGTGLVSGELFF. For the CDR3, the DNA is TGTGCCAGCAGCGGGACAGGGTTGGTTTCCGGGGAGCTGTTTTTT.